This TCR beta chain was identified in a study of beta chain features in type 1 diabetes. Notes on the study in general: Shorter TCRB CDR3s, moderately but significantly so, marked every one of the four CD4+ subsets in Type 1 diabetes patients. PCR might favor shorter templates, but any such skew would affect patients and controls equally.

The isolated RNA, all of it, was reverse transcribed, so expressed TCRB transcripts were what got sequenced. The study sequenced naive, central memory and regulatory T cell samples to an average of around 3.4 million reads. The protocol was immunoSEQ multiplex PCR, while the TCRdb copy is restricted to in-frame clones and leaves out a portion. The sample includes roughly 180,000 clones, roughly 8% of them seen just once. V gave up 0 bases and J gave up 5 bases; unmatched junction bases: 4. Germline CDR1 SGHRS, CDR2 YFSETQ. The CDR3 contains 15 residues. It was one heparinised blood draw, averaging approximately 100 mL, that each donor gave. Researchers reported sorting CD4+ naive, central memory, regulatory and stem cell-like memory cells via CD45RO/CCR7/CD25/CD127/CD95/CD27. To note about this clone: Its antigen is unidentified. In the same sample, other DNA sequences code for this CDR3.

The source of this sequence is a man between 18 and 29 years old with type 1 diabetes. The chain has TRBV5-1 and TRBJ2-2; 7 bases match TRBD2. The sequencing input was central memory CD4+ T cells from blood. This CDR3 is CASSLVAGETGELFF. The CDR3 DNA sequence: TGCGCCAGCAGCTTGGTTGCGGGGGAGACCGGGGAGCTGTTTTTT.